Described below is a single T cell receptor beta chain sequence and its context. The source of the sample is a study of control samples from healthy donors and cancer patients. From germline, CDR1 is SGDLS and CDR2 YYNGEE. The germline V and J ends were trimmed by 4 bases and 8 bases, with 16 bases remaining between them. This CDR3 has 14 residues. Clones were sequenced by immunoSEQ multiplex PCR, and TCRdb holds only the in-frame ones, with some missing. Here the sample spans over 120,000 clones, approximately 91% being singletons. The V call is TRBV9, the J call TRBJ2-1, with D unresolved. This clonotype originated in a man younger than 40 in good health. Sequenced: blood. This CDR3 reads CASSPLPMLDEQFF. CDR3 DNA: TGTGCCAGCAGCCCACTTCCCATGCTAGATGAGCAGTTCTTC. The full variable domain, rest sourced from reference TRBV9 and TRBJ2-1, is DSGVTQTPKHLITATGQRVTLRCSPRSGDLSVYWYQQSLDQGLQFLIQYYNGEERAKGNILERFSAQQFPDLHSELNLSSLELGDSALYFCASSPLPMLDEQFFGPGTRLTVL.